This TCR beta chain was sequenced for a study of graft-versus-host responses after intestinal transplantation. About the research overall: Each patient got anti-thymocyte globulin induction, then tacrolimus and steroids for approximately 3 years. Study-wide findings and caveats: High graft-versus-host to host-versus-graft clonal ratios were seen in allografts of patients with graft-donor T cell macrochimerism. Recipient marrow held GvH clones, some first seen in ileum or blood.

Sequencing was performed with immunoSEQ multiplex PCR; in TCRdb, only in-frame clones are kept and a portion is missing. The sample gives over 7,000 clones, approximately 79% of which show up once; roughly 30% is in the top ten. On this clone itself: Its antigen is undetermined.

Graft tissue processing released intraepithelial and lamina propria lymphocytes. V lost 0 bases and J lost 2, with 7 bases in between. Germline V gene data show CDR1 as MNHEY and CDR2 as SVGAGI. The CDR3 is made up of 14 amino acids. The J gene is TRBJ1-2, the V gene TRBV6-5; the D is unclear. The sample in question was ileum tissue, obtained 494 days after intestinal transplant. This clonotype was sampled from a human patient who received an intestinal transplant, so some T cells may come from the graft donor. For the CDR3, the DNA is TGTGCCAGCAGTTACTCAGAGGTCAACTATGGCTACACCTTC. This translates into CASSYSEVNYGYTF.